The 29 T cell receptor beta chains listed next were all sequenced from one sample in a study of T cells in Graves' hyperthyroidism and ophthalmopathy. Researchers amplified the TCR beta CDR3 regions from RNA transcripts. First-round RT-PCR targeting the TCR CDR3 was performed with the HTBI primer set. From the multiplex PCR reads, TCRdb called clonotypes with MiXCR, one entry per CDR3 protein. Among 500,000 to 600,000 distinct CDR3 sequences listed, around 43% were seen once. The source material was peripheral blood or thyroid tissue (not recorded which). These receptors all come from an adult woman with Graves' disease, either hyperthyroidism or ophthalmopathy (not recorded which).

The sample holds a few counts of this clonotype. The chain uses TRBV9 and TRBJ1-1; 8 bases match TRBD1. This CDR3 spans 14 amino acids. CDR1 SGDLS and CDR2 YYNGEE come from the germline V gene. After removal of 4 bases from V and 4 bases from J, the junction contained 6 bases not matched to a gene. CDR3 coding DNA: TGTGCCAGCAGCCAGGGGGCGCGGGGCACTGAAGCTTTCTTT. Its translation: CASSQGARGTEAFF.

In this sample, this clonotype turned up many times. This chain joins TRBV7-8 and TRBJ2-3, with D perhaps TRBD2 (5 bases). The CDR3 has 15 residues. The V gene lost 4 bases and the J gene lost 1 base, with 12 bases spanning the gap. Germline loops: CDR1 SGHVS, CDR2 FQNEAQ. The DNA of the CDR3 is TGTGCCAGCAGCTCGTACCGTAGCGGCACAGATACGCAGTATTTT. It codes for CASSSYRSGTDTQYF.

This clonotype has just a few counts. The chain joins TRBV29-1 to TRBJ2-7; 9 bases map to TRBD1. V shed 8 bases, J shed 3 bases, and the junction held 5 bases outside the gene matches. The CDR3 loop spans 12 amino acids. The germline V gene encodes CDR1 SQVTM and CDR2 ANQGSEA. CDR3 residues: CSTTGGGYEQYF. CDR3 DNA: TGCAGCACGACAGGGGGAGGCTACGAGCAGTACTTC.

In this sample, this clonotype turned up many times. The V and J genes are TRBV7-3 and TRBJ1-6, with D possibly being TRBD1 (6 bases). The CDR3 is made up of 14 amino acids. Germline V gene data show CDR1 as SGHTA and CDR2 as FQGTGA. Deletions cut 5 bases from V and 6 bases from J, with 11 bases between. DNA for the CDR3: TGTGCCAGCAGCCCCGGGACACTTAATTCACCCCTCCACTTT. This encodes CASSPGTLNSPLHF.

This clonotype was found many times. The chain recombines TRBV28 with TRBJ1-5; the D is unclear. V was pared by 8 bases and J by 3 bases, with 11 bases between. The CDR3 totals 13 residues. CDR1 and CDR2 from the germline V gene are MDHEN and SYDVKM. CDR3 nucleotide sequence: TGTGCCAGCCGGGGAGCCAACAATCAGCCCCAGCATTTT. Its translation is CASRGANNQPQHF.

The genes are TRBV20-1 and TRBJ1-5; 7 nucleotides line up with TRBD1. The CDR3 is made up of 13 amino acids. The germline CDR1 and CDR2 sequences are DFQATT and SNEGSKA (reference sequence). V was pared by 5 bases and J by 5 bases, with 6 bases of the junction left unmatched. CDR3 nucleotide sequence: TGCAGTGCTTCTTATGACAGGGATCAGCCCCAGCATTTT. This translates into CSASYDRDQPQHF.

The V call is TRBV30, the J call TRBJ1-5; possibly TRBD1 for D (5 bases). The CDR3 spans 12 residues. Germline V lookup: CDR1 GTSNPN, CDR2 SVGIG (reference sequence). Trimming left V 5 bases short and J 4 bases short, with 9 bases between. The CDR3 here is CAWGDGNQPQHF. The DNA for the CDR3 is TGTGCCTGGGGGGACGGGAATCAGCCCCAGCATTTT.

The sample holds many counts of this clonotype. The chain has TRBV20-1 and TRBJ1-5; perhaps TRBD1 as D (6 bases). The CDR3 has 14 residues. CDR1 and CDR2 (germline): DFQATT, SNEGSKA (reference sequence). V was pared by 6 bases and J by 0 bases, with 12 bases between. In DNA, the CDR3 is TGCAGTGCCCTGCAGGGGAGTAGCAATCAGCCCCAGCATTTT. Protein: CSALQGSSNQPQHF.

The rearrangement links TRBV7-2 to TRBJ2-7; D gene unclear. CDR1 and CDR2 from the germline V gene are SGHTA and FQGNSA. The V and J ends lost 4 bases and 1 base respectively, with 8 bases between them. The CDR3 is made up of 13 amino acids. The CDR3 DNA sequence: TGTGCCAGCAGCTGCTCAATGTCCTACGAGCAGTACTTC. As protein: CASSCSMSYEQYF.

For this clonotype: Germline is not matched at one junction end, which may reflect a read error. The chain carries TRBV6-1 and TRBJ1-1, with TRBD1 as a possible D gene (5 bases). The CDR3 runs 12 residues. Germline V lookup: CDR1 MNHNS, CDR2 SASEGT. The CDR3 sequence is CASSPPGGEASF. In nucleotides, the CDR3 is TGTGCCAGCAGTCCGCCTGGAGGGGAAGCTTCCTTT.

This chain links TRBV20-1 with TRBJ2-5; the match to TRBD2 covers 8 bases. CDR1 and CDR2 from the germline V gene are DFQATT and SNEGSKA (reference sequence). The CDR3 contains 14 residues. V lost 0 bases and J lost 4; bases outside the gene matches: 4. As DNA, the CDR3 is TGCAGTGCTAGAGATCGGACTAGCCCAGAGACCCAGTACTTC. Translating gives CSARDRTSPETQYF.

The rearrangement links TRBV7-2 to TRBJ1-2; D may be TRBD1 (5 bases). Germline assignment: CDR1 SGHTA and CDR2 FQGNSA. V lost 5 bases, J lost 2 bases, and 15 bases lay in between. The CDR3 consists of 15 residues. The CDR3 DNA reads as TGTGCCAGCAGCACCCGAGCGGCAGGGAACTATGGCTACACCTTC. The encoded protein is CASSTRAAGNYGYTF.

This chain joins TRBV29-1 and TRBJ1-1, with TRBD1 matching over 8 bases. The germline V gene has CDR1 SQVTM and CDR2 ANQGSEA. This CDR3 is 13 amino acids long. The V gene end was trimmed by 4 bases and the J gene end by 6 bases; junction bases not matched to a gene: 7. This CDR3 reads CSVGTGWDPEAFF. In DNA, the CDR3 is TGCAGCGTTGGGACAGGGTGGGATCCTGAAGCTTTCTTT.

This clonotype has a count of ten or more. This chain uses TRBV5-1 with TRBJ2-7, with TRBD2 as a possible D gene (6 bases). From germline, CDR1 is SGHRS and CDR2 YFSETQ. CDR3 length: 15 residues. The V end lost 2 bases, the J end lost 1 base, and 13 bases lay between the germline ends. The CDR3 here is CASSFGGGGSYEQYF. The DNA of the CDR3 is TGCGCCAGCAGCTTTGGGGGAGGCGGATCCTACGAGCAGTACTTC.

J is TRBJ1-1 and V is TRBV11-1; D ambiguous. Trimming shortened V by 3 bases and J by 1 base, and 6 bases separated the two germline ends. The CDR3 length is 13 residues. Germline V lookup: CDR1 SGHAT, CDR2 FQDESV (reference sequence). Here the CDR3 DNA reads TGTGCCAGCAGCTTTAGCCAGAACACTGAAGCTTTCTTT. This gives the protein CASSFSQNTEAFF. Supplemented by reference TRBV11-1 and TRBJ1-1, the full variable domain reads EAEVAQSPRYKITEKSQAVAFWCDPISGHATLYWYRQILGQGPELLVQFQDESVVDDSQLPKDRFSAERLKGVDSTLKIQPAELGDSAMYLCASSFSQNTEAFFGQGTRLTVV.

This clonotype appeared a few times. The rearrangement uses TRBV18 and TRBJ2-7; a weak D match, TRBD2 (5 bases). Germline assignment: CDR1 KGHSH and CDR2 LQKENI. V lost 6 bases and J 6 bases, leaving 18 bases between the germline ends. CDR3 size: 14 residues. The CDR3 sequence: CASSPDLLGSEQYF. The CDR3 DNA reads TGTGCCAGCTCTCCCGATTTACTAGGGAGCGAGCAGTACTTC.

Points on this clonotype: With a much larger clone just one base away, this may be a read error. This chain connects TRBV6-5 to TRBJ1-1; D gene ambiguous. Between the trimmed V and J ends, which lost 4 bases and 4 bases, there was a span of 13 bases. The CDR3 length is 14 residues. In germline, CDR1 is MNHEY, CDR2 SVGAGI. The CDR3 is CASSWSGVATEAFF. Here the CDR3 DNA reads TGTGCCAGCAGTTGGTCCGGGGTGGCCACTGAAGCTTTCTTT.

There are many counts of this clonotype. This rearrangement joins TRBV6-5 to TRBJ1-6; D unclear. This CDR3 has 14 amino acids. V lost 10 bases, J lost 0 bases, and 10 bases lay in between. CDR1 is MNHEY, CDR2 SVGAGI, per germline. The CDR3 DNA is TGTGCCACTAGGGTTAGCTCCTATAATTCACCCCTCCACTTT. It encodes CATRVSSYNSPLHF.

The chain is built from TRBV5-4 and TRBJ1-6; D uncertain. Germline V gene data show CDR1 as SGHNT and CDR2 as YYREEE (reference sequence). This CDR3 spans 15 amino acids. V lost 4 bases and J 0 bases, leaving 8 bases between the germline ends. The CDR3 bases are TGTGCCAGCAGCATTAAGGGCTCCTATAATTCACCCCTCCACTTT. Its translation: CASSIKGSYNSPLHF. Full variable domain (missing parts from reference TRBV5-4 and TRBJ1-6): ETGVTQSPTHLIKTRGQQVTLRCSSQSGHNTVSWYQQALGQGPQFIFQYYREEENGRGNFPPRFSGLQFPNYSSELNVNALELDDSALYLCASSIKGSYNSPLHFGNGTRLTVT.

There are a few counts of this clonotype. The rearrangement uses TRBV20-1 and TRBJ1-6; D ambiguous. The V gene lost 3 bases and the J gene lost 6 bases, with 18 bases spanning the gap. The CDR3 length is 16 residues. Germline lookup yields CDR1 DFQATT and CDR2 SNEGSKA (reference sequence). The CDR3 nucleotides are TGCAGTGCTAGTGTCGGCAGTATGTGGGGTAATTCACCCCTCCACTTT. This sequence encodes CSASVGSMWGNSPLHF.

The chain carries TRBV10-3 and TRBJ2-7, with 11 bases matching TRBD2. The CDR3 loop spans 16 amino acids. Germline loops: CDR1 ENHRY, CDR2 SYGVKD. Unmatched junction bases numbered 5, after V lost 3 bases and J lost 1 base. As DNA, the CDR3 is TGTGCCATCAGTGAACTAGCGGGAGTAGGGTCCTACGAGCAGTACTTC. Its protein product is CAISELAGVGSYEQYF.

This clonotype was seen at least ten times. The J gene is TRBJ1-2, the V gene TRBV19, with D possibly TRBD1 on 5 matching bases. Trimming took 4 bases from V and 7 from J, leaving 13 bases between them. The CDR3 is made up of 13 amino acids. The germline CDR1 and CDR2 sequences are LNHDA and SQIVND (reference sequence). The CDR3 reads CASSSTRGTGYTF. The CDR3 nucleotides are TGTGCCAGTAGTAGCACGAGGGGCACTGGCTACACCTTC.

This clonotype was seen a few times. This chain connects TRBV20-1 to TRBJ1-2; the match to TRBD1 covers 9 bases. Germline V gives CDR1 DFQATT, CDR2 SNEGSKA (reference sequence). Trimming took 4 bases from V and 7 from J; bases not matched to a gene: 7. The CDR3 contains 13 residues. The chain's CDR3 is CSAKTGGTRGYTF. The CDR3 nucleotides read TGCAGTGCTAAGACAGGGGGGACGCGTGGCTACACCTTC.

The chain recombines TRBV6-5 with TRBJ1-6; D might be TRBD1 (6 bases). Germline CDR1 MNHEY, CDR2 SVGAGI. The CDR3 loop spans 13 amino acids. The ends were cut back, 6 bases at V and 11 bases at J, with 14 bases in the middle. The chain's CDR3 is CASSLYREAPLHF. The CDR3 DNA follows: TGTGCCAGCAGCTTATACAGGGAAGCACCCCTCCACTTT.

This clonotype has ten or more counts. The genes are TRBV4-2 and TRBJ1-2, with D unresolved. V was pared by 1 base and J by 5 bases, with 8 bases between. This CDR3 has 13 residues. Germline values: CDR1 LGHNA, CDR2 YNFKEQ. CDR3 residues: CASSQAPDYGYTF. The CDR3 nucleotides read TGTGCCAGCAGCCAAGCCCCGGATTATGGCTACACCTTC.

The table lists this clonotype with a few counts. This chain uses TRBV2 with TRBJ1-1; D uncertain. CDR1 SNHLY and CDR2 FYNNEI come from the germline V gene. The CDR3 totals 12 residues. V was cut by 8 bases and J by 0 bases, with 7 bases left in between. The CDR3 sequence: CASLRMNTEAFF. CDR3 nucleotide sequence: TGTGCCAGCTTAAGGATGAACACTGAAGCTTTCTTT.

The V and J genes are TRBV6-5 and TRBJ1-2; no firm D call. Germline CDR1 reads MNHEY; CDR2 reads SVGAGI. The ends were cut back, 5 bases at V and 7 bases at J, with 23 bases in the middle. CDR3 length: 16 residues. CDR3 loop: CASSPVVSGGISGYTF. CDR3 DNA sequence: TGTGCCAGCAGTCCCGTGGTATCGGGAGGTATCTCTGGCTACACCTTC.

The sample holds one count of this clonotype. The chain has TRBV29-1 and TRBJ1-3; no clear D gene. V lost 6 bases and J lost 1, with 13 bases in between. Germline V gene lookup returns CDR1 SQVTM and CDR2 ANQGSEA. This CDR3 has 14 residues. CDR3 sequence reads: CSVPDLLSGNTIYF. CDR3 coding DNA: TGCAGCGTACCCGACCTCTTATCTGGAAACACCATATATTTT.

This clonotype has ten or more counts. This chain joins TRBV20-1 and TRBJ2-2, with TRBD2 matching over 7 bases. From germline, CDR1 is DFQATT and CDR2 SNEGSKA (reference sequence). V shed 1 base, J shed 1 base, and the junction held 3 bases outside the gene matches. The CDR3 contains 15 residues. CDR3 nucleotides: TGCAGTGCTAGAGTTAAGCGGGAGAACACCGGGGAGCTGTTTTTT. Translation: CSARVKRENTGELFF.